Following are 2 T cell receptor beta chains from one sample sequenced in a study of blood T cell repertoires in COVID-19. Sequencing was performed with immunoSEQ multiplex PCR; in TCRdb, only in-frame clones are kept and a portion is missing. The sample shows over 95,000 clones, roughly 81% of them seen only once. The specimen was peripheral blood. Receptors were obtained from a human donor in a cohort sampled during active COVID-19.

The chain combines TRBV7-3 with TRBJ2-7; TRBD2 is a possible D gene (7 bases). The CDR3 sequence is 16 residues long. Germline lookup yields CDR1 SGHTA and CDR2 FQGTGA. V was cut by 2 bases and J by 3 bases, with 17 bases left in between. The CDR3 DNA follows: TGTGCCAGCAGCTTATCGGGGGGCTCTCTGGTCTACGAGCAGTACTTC. It encodes CASSLSGGSLVYEQYF.

The V call is TRBV9, the J call TRBJ1-4; D is unresolved. Germline CDR1 SGDLS, CDR2 YYNGEE. The CDR3 runs 16 residues. Trimming took 4 bases from V and 4 from J, leaving 17 bases between them. CDR3 amino acids: CASSPSGNRDNEKLFF. CDR3 bases: TGTGCCAGCAGCCCGAGCGGGAACAGAGATAATGAAAAACTGTTTTTT.